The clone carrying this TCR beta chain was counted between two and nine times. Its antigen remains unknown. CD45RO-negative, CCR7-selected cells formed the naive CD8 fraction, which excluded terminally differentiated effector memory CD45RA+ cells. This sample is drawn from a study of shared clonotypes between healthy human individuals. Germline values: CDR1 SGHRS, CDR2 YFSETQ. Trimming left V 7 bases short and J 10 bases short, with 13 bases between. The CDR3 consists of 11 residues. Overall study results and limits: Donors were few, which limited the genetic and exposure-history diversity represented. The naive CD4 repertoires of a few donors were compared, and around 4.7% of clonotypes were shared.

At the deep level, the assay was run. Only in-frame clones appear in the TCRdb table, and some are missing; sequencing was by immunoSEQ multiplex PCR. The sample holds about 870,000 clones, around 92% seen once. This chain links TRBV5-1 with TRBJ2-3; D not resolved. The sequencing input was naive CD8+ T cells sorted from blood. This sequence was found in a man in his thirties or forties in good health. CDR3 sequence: CASHLGSAQYF. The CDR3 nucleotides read TGCGCCAGCCACCTGGGGTCGGCGCAGTATTTT.